This T cell receptor beta chain originates from a study of PD-1 blockade in classical Hodgkin lymphoma. Findings of the study overall: A significant rise in TCR diversity by C4D1 was seen for CD4+ but not CD8+ cells. According to reports, newly diagnosed patients had lower baseline TCR diversity than healthy donors, and relapsed/refractory patients had lower baseline TCR diversity still. Exclusion covered patients beginning nivolumab under 1 year post-ASCT.

About this clone itself: Antigen: not known.

All patients experienced relapse after autologous stem cell transplantation, and brentuximab vedotin exposure was variable. The V gene's germline CDR1 is SGHRS and CDR2 YFSETQ. J lost 8 bases, V lost 2 bases, and 7 bases had no gene match. The length of the CDR3 is 15 residues. Sequenced by immunoSEQ multiplex PCR; TCRdb stores in-frame clones only, minus some. The table lists under 80,000 clones, 70% to 80% of them singletons, with 7.5% to 10% in the top ten. The material sequenced was peripheral blood mononuclear cells (PBMCs), taken before the second cycle of nivolumab. The rearrangement joins TRBV5-1 to TRBJ2-1; 10 nucleotides match TRBD2. The sequence came from a human donor with classical Hodgkin lymphoma. The DNA for the CDR3 is TGCGCCAGCAGCTTCAGCGGGAGGGCCACGGATGAGCAGTTCTTC. Protein: CASSFSGRATDEQFF. Full variable domain (missing parts from reference TRBV5-1 and TRBJ2-1): KAGVTQTPRYLIKTRGQQVTLSCSPISGHRSVSWYQQTPGQGLQFLFEYFSETQRNKGNFPGRFSGRQFSNSRSEMNVSTLELGDSALYLCASSFSGRATDEQFFGPGTRLTVL.